This T cell receptor beta chain emerged from a study of tumor-infiltrating lymphocytes in primary liver carcinoma. Looking at the study overall: The patient group consisted of men and women aged 30 to 69 years. Study conclusions and caveats: Tumor-adjacent and tumor-blood pairs showed less overlap than tumor region pairs.

Unsorted bulk tissue (about 18-30 mg) underwent RNA and DNA co-extraction. Synthesis of TCR beta cDNA was carried out from 500 ng total RNA with a constant-region primer. Slightly modified ARM-PCR with three nested multiplex PCR rounds yielded TCR beta libraries. TCRdb recomputed calls from the multiplex PCR reads with MiXCR, one row per CDR3 protein. Of 35,000 to 45,000 distinct CDR3 sequences listed, roughly 75% are singletons. Concerning this clonotype itself: Its matching antigen is unknown.

The origin of this receptor is a woman between 25 and 40 years old with primary liver carcinoma and hepatitis B virus infection. Sequencing was performed on tumor-adjacent normal liver tissue.

CDR3 region: CSAGTPDIQYF. In DNA, the CDR3 is TGCAGCGCCGGGACTCCGGATATTCAGTATTTT. The chain has TRBV29-1 and TRBJ2-3, with D tentatively TRBD2 (6 bases). V lost 7 bases and J 12 bases, leaving 17 bases between the germline ends. CDR1 is SQVTM, CDR2 ANQGSEA, per germline. The CDR3 is 11 amino acids.